Sequencing of this T cell receptor beta chain was carried out in a study of patients and donors after allogeneic stem cell transplantation. This clonotype has more than one count but fewer than ten. From the RT-PCR reads, TCRdb called clonotypes with MiXCR, one entry per CDR3 protein. The sample yields 230 or so distinct CDR3 sequences, approximately 2.2% seen once. V shed 7 bases and J shed 7 bases, with 16 bases lying between them. Germline V gene data show CDR1 as MNHNS and CDR2 as SASEGT. The CDR3 runs to 13 residues. The source of this sequence is a human donor who was either an allogeneic HSCT recipient or a stem cell or donor lymphocyte infusion donor (not recorded which). It is not recorded whose cells these are; they may come from a transplant donor. This sequence joins TRBV6-1 and TRBJ2-5, with D uncertain. Sequenced: blood, either unsorted or a sorted T cell fraction (not recorded which). The CDR3 region is CASNPTVAGTQYF. The CDR3 DNA is TGTGCCAGCAATCCAACGGTGGCTGGGACCCAGTACTTC.